The subject of this entry is one TCR beta chain. This clone was counted a single time. The antigen this receptor binds is unknown. It has no much larger one-base neighbor in the sample; base qualities were not kept. V loses 2 bases, J loses 0 bases, and the germline ends lie 17 bases apart. The CDR3 runs 18 amino acids, cysteine and phenylalanine included. The CDR3 DNA has 54 bases and is translated from base 1. Via the germline V gene (reference sequence), CDR1 is MNHEY and CDR2 SMNVEV. TCRbeta CDR3 regions were amplified from genomic DNA using the immunoSEQ Assay, a bias-controlled multiplex PCR. The study's own analysis went as follows. The number of nucleated cells in each sample was estimated from the amplification of reference gene primers within the assay. Sequence reads were collapsed and filtered to measure the absolute abundance of every unique TCRbeta CDR3 rearrangement. For each sample, productive Simpson clonality was calculated as the square root of Simpson's diversity index across productive rearrangements. TCRdb retrieved this table from immuneACCESS and kept in-frame rearrangements only. Not all clones are present; in checked studies, unresolved V genes account for under half, and no reason is known for the remainder. Clone size and the V and J calls come from that table; the DNA yielded D and trimming. The sample contains about 180,000 clones, roughly 90% of them found a single time. Jointly, the top ten make up about 6.5% of the sample.

The entry originates in a study of blood T cell repertoires in COVID-19 (dated by TCRdb to between 2020 and 2021). With regard to the full study: Samples from collaborators originated in the United States, Italy and Spain and spanned both the acute and convalescent phases of COVID-19. A de-identified subject ID, COVID-19 status, age in years and sex were almost always included in the sample metadata. Samples were obtained from the ongoing ImmuneRACE study (first 160 participants) and from some 1,200 subjects provided by 6 global collaborators. A freely available public database, intended as a resource for researchers studying the immune response to SARS-CoV-2, is where the repertoires were released. Where available, HLA class I and class II types were obtained from metadata supplied by the sample provider rather than from assay-based typing. Deeply sampled blood TCRbeta repertoires from subjects exposed to, actively infected with, or recovered from COVID-19 were included in the dataset. The prospective study material was composed of cDNA or gDNA derived from T cells, B-cell-depleted T cells, or PBMCs. General study outcomes and caveats: The amount of clinical and demographic metadata varied by source and participant and was provided uncurated.

Participants in the prospective study were enrolled through a virtual design, were aged 18 to 89 years, and lived in roughly 26 United States geographic areas. In the prospective study, participants were assigned to cohorts based on the clinical history participants reported in a screening survey and a study questionnaire. Recovered participants in ImmuneRACE Cohort 3 were defined by two consecutive negative NP/OP PCR tests, clearance by a healthcare professional, or resolution of symptoms. Each participant in the prospective study had whole blood, serum and a nasopharyngeal or oropharyngeal swab collected by mobile phlebotomists. Prospective study participants could optionally give additional blood draws and questionnaires over an approximately two-month period. Before DNA extraction, blood samples from the prospective study were shipped at room temperature or frozen.

Sequenced: PBMCs or T cells enriched from blood (not recorded which). This TCR came from a woman in her forties or fifties who had recovered from COVID-19. The rearrangement joined TRBV27 to TRBJ1-5; tentative D gene TRBD1, with 6 bases matching. The DNA reads TGTGCCAGCAGTTTAATCGGGGGGCGGGGGAATAGCAATCAGCCCCAGCATTTT. It translates to CASSLIGGRGNSNQPQHF.